This T cell receptor beta chain was retrieved from a study of T-cell reconstitution after alpha-beta-depleted transplantation in children. A few counts support this clonotype. Its antigen is not known. Unique molecular identifiers were incorporated when the TCRbeta library was constructed. TCRdb itself ran the PCR reads through MiXCR, one entry per CDR3 protein. The repertoire holds fewer than 550,000 distinct CDR3 sequences, with roughly a tenth as singletons. Overall study results and limits: Reportedly, alpha-beta T cells present about two months post-transplant originated from several hundred expanded clones of graft origin. A year had passed since transplant, and T-cell counts and diversity by then came mostly from newly produced T cells.

The length of the CDR3 is 16 residues. V trimming: 2 bases; J trimming: 3 bases; junction bases outside the gene matches: 3. The germline V gene encodes CDR1 KGHSH and CDR2 LQKENI. The receptor's source is a child younger than 10 with inherited bone marrow failure, due to receive a stem cell transplant. The sequencing used PBMCs, collected before TCRalphabeta/CD19-depleted stem cell transplant. The chain links TRBV18 to TRBJ2-7, with TRBD2 matching 14 bases. The CDR3 here is CASSPWGLAGVYEQYF. CDR3 bases: TGTGCCAGCTCACCATGGGGACTAGCGGGAGTCTACGAGCAGTACTTC.